The 21 T cell receptor beta chains below were found in one sample sequenced in a study of blood T cell repertoires in COVID-19. Only in-frame clones appear in the TCRdb table, and some are missing; sequencing was by immunoSEQ multiplex PCR. The data contain about 120,000 clones, approximately 84% of them singletons. The specimen was peripheral blood. The source is a man between 70 and 80 years old with active or convalescent COVID-19.

This clone was seen repeatedly, ten times or more. The rearrangement uses TRBV2 and TRBJ1-3, with D unresolved. This CDR3 spans 11 amino acids. V lost 5 bases and J lost 8, with 7 bases in between. The germline V gene has CDR1 SNHLY and CDR2 FYNNEI. The CDR3 is CASSNMDTIYF. CDR3 DNA sequence: TGTGCCAGCAGTAACATGGACACCATATATTTT.

This clone was seen only once. The V and J genes are TRBV6-5 and TRBJ1-1, with 10 bases aligning to TRBD1. The CDR3 runs 15 residues. From germline, CDR1 is MNHEY and CDR2 SVGAGI. The junction had 9 bases not matched to a gene; V was cut back by 6 bases and J by 5 bases. The CDR3 protein is CASSSQGQGQTEAFF. The DNA for the CDR3 is TGTGCCAGCAGCTCCCAGGGACAGGGGCAAACTGAAGCTTTCTTT.

The chain is built from TRBV5-1 and TRBJ2-2; maybe TRBD2 (5 bases). The CDR3 is made up of 15 amino acids. CDR1 SGHRS and CDR2 YFSETQ come from the germline V gene. Trimming removed 4 bases from V and 1 base from J, with 11 bases in between. The CDR3 is CASSLRTGNTGELFF. CDR3 coding DNA: TGCGCCAGCAGCCTACGGACTGGGAACACCGGGGAGCTGTTTTTT.

This rearrangement joins TRBV28 to TRBJ2-3, with TRBD2 identical over 11 bases. The trim removed 4 bases at V and 6 bases at J, leaving 12 bases unmatched. The germline V gene encodes CDR1 MDHEN and CDR2 SYDVKM. This CDR3 is 17 amino acids long. The CDR3 spells CASSYPLAGGSPDTQYF. The CDR3 nucleotides are TGTGCCAGCAGTTACCCCCTAGCGGGAGGTTCCCCCGATACGCAGTATTTT.

This clone was detected only a few times. In DNA form, the CDR3 reads TGTGCCTGGAGAGAGACAGGGGCTGGAAACACCATATATTTT. Protein sequence: CAWRETGAGNTIYF. The V gene is TRBV30, the J gene TRBJ1-3; 8 bases map to TRBD1. CDR3 length: 14 amino acids. The V and J ends lost 3 bases and 2 bases, in that order; junction bases with no gene match: 3. Looked up from germline, CDR1 is GTSNPN and CDR2 is SVGIG (reference sequence).

V usage is TRBV27 and J usage is TRBJ1-1, with D possibly TRBD1 on 6 matching bases. This CDR3 is built from 18 residues. Deletions cut 5 bases from V and 1 base from J, with 23 bases between. Germline loops: CDR1 MNHEY, CDR2 SMNVEV (reference sequence). CDR3 sequence (DNA): TGTGCCAGCAGTACCCGTCGAGTCAGGGGCAGGGAGAACACTGAAGCTTTCTTT. It yields the protein CASSTRRVRGRENTEAFF.

The chain has TRBV4-1 and TRBJ2-5; 10 nucleotides agree with TRBD2. Germline CDR1 reads MGHRA; CDR2 reads YSYEKL. V trimming: 6 bases; J trimming: 1 base; junction bases outside the gene matches: 2. The length of the CDR3 is 14 residues. The CDR3 DNA follows: TGCGCCAGCAGTTTAGCGGGAGGCCAAGAGACCCAGTACTTC. Its protein is CASSLAGGQETQYF.

The rearrangement links TRBV7-9 to TRBJ1-3, with TRBD1 identical over 9 bases. CDR3 length: 15 residues. Germline V gene sequence: CDR1 SEHNR, CDR2 FQNEAQ (reference sequence). The V gene end was trimmed by 6 bases and the J gene end by 0 bases; junction bases not matched to a gene: 3. The CDR3 sequence: CASRRQGGSGNTIYF. The CDR3 DNA reads as TGTGCCAGCAGGCGACAGGGGGGCTCTGGAAACACCATATATTTT.

This clone showed up just a few times. The V gene is TRBV5-1, the J gene TRBJ2-2, with TRBD1 matching over 7 bases. Germline lookup yields CDR1 SGHRS and CDR2 YFSETQ. This CDR3 contains 15 residues. The V segment lost 5 bases and the J segment 1 base; nucleotides outside the gene matches: 5. The CDR3 coding sequence is TGCGCCAGCAGGGCCGGGACAGTGAACACCGGGGAGCTGTTTTTT. It yields the protein CASRAGTVNTGELFF.

The V call is TRBV7-9, the J call TRBJ1-1, with TRBD1 matching over 9 bases. The CDR3 runs to 14 residues. Germline CDR1 and CDR2: SEHNR and FQNEAQ (reference sequence). The J segment lost 5 bases and the V segment lost 3 bases, leaving 4 bases of the junction unmatched. CDR3 coding DNA: TGTGCCAGCAGCTTCGGACAGGGGCGAACTGAAGCTTTCTTT. It specifies CASSFGQGRTEAFF.

V gene TRBV5-4 combines with J gene TRBJ1-1, with 8 bases aligning to TRBD1. V shed 4 bases and J 3 bases; nucleotides not matched to a gene: 11. This CDR3 contains 16 residues. Germline V lookup: CDR1 SGHNT, CDR2 YYREEE (reference sequence). The CDR3 DNA reads TGTGCCAGCAGCGGAAATCAGGGGGCAGAGGACACTGAAGCTTTCTTT. Its protein is CASSGNQGAEDTEAFF. Together with reference TRBV5-4 and TRBJ1-1, the CDR3 gives the full variable domain: ETGVTQSPTHLIKTRGQQVTLRCSSQSGHNTVSWYQQALGQGPQFIFQYYREEENGRGNFPPRFSGLQFPNYSSELNVNALELDDSALYLCASSGNQGAEDTEAFFGQGTRLTVV.

The gene calls are TRBV19 and TRBJ1-2, with 7 bases fitting TRBD1. The CDR3 runs to 15 residues. The V and J ends lost 5 bases and 8 bases, in that order; junction bases with no gene match: 14. Per the germline V gene, CDR1 is LNHDA and CDR2 is SQIVND (reference sequence). The chain's CDR3 is CASSLKSKQGNGYTF. The CDR3 bases are TGTGCCAGTAGTCTAAAGTCGAAACAGGGGAACGGCTACACCTTC. The full variable domain, its missing parts supplied by reference TRBV19 and TRBJ1-2, is DGGITQSPKYLFRKEGQNVTLSCEQNLNHDAMYWYRQDPGQGLRLIYYSQIVNDFQKGDIAEGYSVSREKKESFPLTVTSAQKNPTAFYLCASSLKSKQGNGYTFGSGTRLTVV.

The rearrangement uses TRBV7-6 and TRBJ2-1, with D perhaps TRBD2 (6 bases). The V and J ends lost 5 bases and 1 base respectively, with 21 bases between them. Germline CDR1 and CDR2: SGHVS and FNYEAQ. The CDR3 covers 18 residues. CDR3 DNA: TGTGCCAGCAGCAGGGCGGGAACGGCCAGGAGTTCCTACAATGAGCAGTTCTTC. Amino acid sequence: CASSRAGTARSSYNEQFF. The full variable domain, rest sourced from reference TRBV7-6 and TRBJ2-1, is GAGVSQSPRYKVTKRGQDVALRCDPISGHVSLYWYRQALGQGPEFLTYFNYEAQQDKSGLPNDRFSAERPEGSISTLTIQRTEQRDSAMYRCASSRAGTARSSYNEQFFGPGTRLTVL.

The J gene is TRBJ2-1, the V gene TRBV5-4; D is perhaps TRBD2 (6 bases). This CDR3 comprises 11 residues. Per the germline V gene, CDR1 is SGHNT and CDR2 is YYREEE (reference sequence). The V gene lost 4 bases and the J gene lost 9 bases, with 8 bases spanning the gap. This chain's CDR3 is CASSQTSEQFF. In DNA, the CDR3 is TGTGCCAGCAGCCAGACTAGTGAGCAGTTCTTC.

The J gene is TRBJ1-1, the V gene TRBV28; D is ambiguous. The CDR3 has 16 residues. Trimming took 3 bases from V and 1 from J, leaving 15 bases between them. Germline V gene data show CDR1 as MDHEN and CDR2 as SYDVKM. CDR3 DNA: TGTGCCAGCAGTTTTTCCTTCATTACACAGAACACTGAAGCTTTCTTT. As protein: CASSFSFITQNTEAFF.

The gene calls are TRBV5-6 and TRBJ1-2; D uncertain. Looked up from germline, CDR1 is SGHDT and CDR2 is YYEEEE. Trimming left V 4 bases short and J 3 bases short, with 7 bases between. CDR3 length: 12 residues. CDR3 in amino acids: CASSPRDYGYTF. For the CDR3, the DNA is TGTGCCAGCAGCCCCCGGGACTATGGCTACACCTTC.

V gene TRBV5-1 combines with J gene TRBJ2-2; 14 bases align to TRBD2. CDR1 and CDR2 from the germline V gene are SGHRS and YFSETQ. Germline trimming cut 4 bases from V and 5 bases from J; bases unmatched to any gene: 7. The CDR3 spans 17 residues. The CDR3 sequence: CASSGGTSGSVTGELFF. The CDR3 DNA sequence: TGCGCCAGCAGCGGAGGGACTAGCGGGAGTGTGACCGGGGAGCTGTTTTTT.

The chain combines TRBV6-6 with TRBJ1-5, with 8 positions matching TRBD1. This CDR3 is built from 15 residues. V trimming: 4 bases; J trimming: 3 bases; junction bases outside the gene matches: 5. Per the germline V gene, CDR1 is MNHNY and CDR2 is SVGAGI (reference sequence). Written as DNA, the CDR3 is TGTGCCAGCAGTTCCCTGACAGGGGCCAATCAGCCCCAGCATTTT. Translation: CASSSLTGANQPQHF.

The rearrangement links TRBV7-3 to TRBJ2-3; 8 nucleotides agree with TRBD1. Per germline, CDR1 SGHTA and CDR2 FQGTGA. V was clipped by 5 bases and J by 2 bases; unmatched bases: 3. The CDR3 has 14 residues. The CDR3 sequence: CASSQTGVTDTQYF. CDR3 nucleotides: TGTGCCAGCAGCCAGACAGGGGTCACAGATACGCAGTATTTT. The full variable domain, completed using reference TRBV7-3 and TRBJ2-3, is GAGVSQTPSNKVTEKGKYVELRCDPISGHTALYWYRQSLGQGPEFLIYFQGTGAADDSGLPNDRFFAVRPEGSVSTLKIQRTERGDSAVYLCASSQTGVTDTQYFGPGTRLTVL.

The rearrangement links TRBV6-5 to TRBJ2-1; D unresolved. Trimming left V 0 bases short and J 7 bases short, with 13 bases between. This CDR3 comprises 15 residues. CDR1 is MNHEY and CDR2 is SVGAGI in the germline V gene. The CDR3 DNA sequence: TGTGCCAGCAGTTACTCGATCCCCAGGTCAAATGAGCAGTTCTTC. This gives the protein CASSYSIPRSNEQFF.

The chain's CDR3 is CSASPGQGSTEAFF. The DNA of the CDR3 is TGCAGTGCTAGTCCAGGACAGGGCTCCACTGAAGCTTTCTTT. The chain combines TRBV20-1 with TRBJ1-1, with TRBD1 identical over 8 bases. Trimming took 3 bases from V and 4 from J; bases not matched to a gene: 7. Germline V gene sequence: CDR1 DFQATT, CDR2 SNEGSKA (reference sequence). The CDR3 is 14 residues long.